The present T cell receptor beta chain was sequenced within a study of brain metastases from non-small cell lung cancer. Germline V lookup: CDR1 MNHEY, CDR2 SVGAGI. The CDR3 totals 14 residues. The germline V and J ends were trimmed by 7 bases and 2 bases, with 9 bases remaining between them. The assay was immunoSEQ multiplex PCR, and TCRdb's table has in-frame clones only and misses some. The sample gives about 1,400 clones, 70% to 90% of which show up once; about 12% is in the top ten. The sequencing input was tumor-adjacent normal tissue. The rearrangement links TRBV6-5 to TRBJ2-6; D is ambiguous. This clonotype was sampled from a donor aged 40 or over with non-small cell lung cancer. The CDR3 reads CASMLFAGANVLTF. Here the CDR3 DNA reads TGTGCCAGCATGCTCTTTGCTGGGGCCAACGTCCTGACTTTC.